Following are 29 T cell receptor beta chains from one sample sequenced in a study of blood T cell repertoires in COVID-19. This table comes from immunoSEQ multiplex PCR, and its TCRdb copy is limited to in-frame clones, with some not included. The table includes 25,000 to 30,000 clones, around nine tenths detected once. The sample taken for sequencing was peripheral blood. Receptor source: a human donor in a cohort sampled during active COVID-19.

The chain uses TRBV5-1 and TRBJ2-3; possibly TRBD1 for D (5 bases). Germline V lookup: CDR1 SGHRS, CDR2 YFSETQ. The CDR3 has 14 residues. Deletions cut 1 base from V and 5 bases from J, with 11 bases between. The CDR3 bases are TGCGCCAGCAGCTTGACAGGATTACTAGATACGCAGTATTTT. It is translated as CASSLTGLLDTQYF.

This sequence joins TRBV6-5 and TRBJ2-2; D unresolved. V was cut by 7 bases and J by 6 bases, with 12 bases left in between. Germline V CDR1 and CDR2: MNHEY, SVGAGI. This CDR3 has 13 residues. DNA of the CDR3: TGTGCCAGCAAGACGCGGTACTCCGGGGAGCTGTTTTTT. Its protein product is CASKTRYSGELFF.

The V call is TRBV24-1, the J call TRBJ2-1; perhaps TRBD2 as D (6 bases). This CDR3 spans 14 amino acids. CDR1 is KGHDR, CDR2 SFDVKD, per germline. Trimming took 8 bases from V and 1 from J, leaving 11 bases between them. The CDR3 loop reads CATMGGQSYNEQFF. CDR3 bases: TGTGCCACCATGGGGGGTCAGTCCTACAATGAGCAGTTCTTC.

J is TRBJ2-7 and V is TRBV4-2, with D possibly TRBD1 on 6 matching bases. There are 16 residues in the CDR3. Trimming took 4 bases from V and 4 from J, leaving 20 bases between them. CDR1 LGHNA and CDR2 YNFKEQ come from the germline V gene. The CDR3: CASSPILDSLGYEQYF. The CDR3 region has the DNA TGTGCCAGCAGCCCTATACTGGACAGTCTAGGGTACGAGCAGTACTTC.

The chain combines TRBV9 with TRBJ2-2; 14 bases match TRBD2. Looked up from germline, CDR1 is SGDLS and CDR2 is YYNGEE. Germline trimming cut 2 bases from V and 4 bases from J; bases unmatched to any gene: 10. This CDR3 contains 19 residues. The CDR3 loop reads CASSVEGTSGGPGTGELFF. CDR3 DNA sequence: TGTGCCAGCAGCGTGGAAGGGACTAGCGGGGGCCCAGGCACCGGGGAGCTGTTTTTT.

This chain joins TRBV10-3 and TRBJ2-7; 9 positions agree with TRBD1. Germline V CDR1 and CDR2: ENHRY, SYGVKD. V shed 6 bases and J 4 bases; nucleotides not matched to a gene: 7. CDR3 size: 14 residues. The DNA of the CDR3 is TGTGCCATCAGCCCGGGACAGGGCCTTTACGAGCAGTACTTC. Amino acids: CAISPGQGLYEQYF.

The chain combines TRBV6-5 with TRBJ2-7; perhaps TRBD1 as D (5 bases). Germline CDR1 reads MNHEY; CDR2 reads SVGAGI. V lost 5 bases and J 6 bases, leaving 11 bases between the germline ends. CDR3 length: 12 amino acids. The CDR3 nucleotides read TGTGCCAGCAGTCGGGTGGGGCGCGAGCAGTACTTC. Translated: CASSRVGREQYF.

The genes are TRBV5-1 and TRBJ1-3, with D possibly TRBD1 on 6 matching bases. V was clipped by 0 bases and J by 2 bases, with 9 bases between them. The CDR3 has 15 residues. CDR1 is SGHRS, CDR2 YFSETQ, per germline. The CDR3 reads CASSLVAGAGNTIYF. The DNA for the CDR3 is TGCGCCAGCAGCTTGGTTGCAGGGGCTGGAAACACCATATATTTT.

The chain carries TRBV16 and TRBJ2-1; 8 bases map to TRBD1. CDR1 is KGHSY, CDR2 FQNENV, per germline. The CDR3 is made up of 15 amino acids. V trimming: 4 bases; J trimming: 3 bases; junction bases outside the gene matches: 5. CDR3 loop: CASSPLTGVYNEQFF. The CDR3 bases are TGTGCCAGCAGCCCACTGACAGGGGTCTACAATGAGCAGTTCTTC.

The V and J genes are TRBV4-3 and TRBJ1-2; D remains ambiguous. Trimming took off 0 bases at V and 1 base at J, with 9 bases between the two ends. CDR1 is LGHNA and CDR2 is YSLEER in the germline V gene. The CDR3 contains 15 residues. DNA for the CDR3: TGCGCCAGCAGCCAAGATCTTGGCCTTAACTATGGCTACACCTTC. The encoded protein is CASSQDLGLNYGYTF.

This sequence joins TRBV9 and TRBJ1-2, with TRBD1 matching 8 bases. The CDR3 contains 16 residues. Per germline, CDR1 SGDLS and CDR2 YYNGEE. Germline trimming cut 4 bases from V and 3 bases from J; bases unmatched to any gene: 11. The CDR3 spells CASSLGASGGDYGYTF. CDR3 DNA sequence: TGTGCCAGCAGCTTGGGGGCCTCAGGGGGCGACTATGGCTACACCTTC.

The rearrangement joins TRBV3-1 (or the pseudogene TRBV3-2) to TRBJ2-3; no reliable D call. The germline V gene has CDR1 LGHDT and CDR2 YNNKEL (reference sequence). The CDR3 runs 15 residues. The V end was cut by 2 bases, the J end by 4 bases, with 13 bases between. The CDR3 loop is CASSQSLYSADTQYF. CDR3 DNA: TGTGCCAGCAGCCAATCCCTGTATTCGGCAGATACGCAGTATTTT.

DNA for the CDR3: TGTGCCATCAGCGGGACTCCCAACACCGGGGAGCTGTTTTTT. This encodes CAISGTPNTGELFF. The chain couples TRBV10-3 to TRBJ2-2; the D gene is possibly TRBD2 (6 bases). V lost 6 bases to trimming and J lost 2 bases, with 10 bases between them. The CDR3 totals 14 residues. Germline loops: CDR1 ENHRY, CDR2 SYGVKD.

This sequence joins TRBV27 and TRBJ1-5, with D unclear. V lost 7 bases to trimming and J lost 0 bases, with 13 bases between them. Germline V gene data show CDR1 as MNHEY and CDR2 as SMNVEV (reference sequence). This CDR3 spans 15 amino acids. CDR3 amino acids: CASTTQWASNQPQHF. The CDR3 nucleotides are TGTGCCAGCACCACTCAGTGGGCTAGCAATCAGCCCCAGCATTTT.

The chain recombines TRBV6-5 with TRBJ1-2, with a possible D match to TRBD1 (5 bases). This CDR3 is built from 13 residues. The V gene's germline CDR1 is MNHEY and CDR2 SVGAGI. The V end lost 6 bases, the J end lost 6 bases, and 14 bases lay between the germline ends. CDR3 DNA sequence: TGTGCCAGCAGGCTCGGACAAAAAGATGGCTACACCTTC. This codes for CASRLGQKDGYTF.

The CDR3 coding sequence is TGTGCCAGCAGTTTTCAGTACGCGGACAGTGGCGGCAATCAGCCCCAGCATTTT. It encodes CASSFQYADSGGNQPQHF. The chain couples TRBV28 to TRBJ1-5; possible D gene TRBD1, 6 bases. V was clipped by 3 bases and J by 2 bases, with 20 bases between them. The CDR3 consists of 18 residues. The V gene's germline CDR1 is MDHEN and CDR2 SYDVKM. The complete variable domain, with remaining parts taken from reference TRBV28 and TRBJ1-5, reads DVKVTQSSRYLVKRTGEKVFLECVQDMDHENMFWYRQDPGLGLRLIYFSYDVKMKEKGDIPEGYSVSREKKERFSLILESASTNQTSMYLCASSFQYADSGGNQPQHFGDGTRLSIL.

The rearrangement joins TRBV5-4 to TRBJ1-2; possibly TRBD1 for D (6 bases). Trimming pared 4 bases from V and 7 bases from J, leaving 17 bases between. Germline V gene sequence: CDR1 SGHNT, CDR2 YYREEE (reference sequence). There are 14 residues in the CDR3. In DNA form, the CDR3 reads TGTGCCAGCAGCACCCCGGACAGAACCCCTGGCTACACCTTC. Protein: CASSTPDRTPGYTF.

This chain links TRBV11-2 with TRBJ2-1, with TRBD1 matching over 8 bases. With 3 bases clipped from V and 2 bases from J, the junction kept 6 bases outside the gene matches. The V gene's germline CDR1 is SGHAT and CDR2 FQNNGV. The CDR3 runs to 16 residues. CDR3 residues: CASSFSQGGPYNEQFF. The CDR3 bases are TGTGCCAGCAGCTTTTCACAGGGGGGCCCCTACAATGAGCAGTTCTTC.

CDR3 loop: CATSRDQPGAEAFF. CDR3 nucleotides: TGTGCCACCAGCAGAGATCAGCCGGGGGCTGAAGCTTTCTTT. The J gene is TRBJ1-1, the V gene TRBV15; D is perhaps TRBD1 (5 bases). This CDR3 is built from 14 residues. Trimming pared 0 bases from V and 6 bases from J, leaving 11 bases between. CDR1 and CDR2 from the germline V gene are LNHNV and YYDKDF (reference sequence).

The CDR3 protein is CASSLLARPEQFF. The CDR3, as DNA: TGTGCCAGCAGCTTGTTGGCTAGGCCCGAGCAGTTCTTC. This rearrangement joins TRBV5-6 to TRBJ2-1, with D unclear. CDR1 and CDR2 (germline): SGHDT, YYEEEE. The CDR3 is 13 amino acids. V shed 1 base and J shed 10 bases, with 12 bases lying between them.

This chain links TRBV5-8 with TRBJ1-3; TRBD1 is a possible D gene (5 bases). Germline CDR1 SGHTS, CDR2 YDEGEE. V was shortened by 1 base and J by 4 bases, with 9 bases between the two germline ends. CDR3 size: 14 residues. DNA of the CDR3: TGTGCCAGCAGCTTGCAGGGCTTAGGAAACACCATATATTTT. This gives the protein CASSLQGLGNTIYF.

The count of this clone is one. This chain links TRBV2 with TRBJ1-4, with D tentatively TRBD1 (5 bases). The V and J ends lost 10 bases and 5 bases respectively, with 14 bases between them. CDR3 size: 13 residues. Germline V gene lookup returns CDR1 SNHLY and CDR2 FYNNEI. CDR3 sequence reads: CATGGRANEKLFF. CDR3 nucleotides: TGTGCCACCGGTGGCAGGGCGAATGAAAAACTGTTTTTT. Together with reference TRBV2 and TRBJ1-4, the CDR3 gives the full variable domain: EPEVTQTPSHQVTQMGQEVILRCVPISNHLYFYWYRQILGQKVEFLVSFYNNEISEKSEIFDDQFSVERPDGSNFTLKIRSTKLEDSAMYFCATGGRANEKLFFGSGTQLSVL.

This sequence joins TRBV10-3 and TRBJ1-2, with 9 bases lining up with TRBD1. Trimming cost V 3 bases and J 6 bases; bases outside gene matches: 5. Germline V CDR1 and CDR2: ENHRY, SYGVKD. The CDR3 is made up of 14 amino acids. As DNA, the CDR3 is TGTGCCATCAGTGATCGACAGGGGGGGGATGGCTACACCTTC. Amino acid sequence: CAISDRQGGDGYTF.

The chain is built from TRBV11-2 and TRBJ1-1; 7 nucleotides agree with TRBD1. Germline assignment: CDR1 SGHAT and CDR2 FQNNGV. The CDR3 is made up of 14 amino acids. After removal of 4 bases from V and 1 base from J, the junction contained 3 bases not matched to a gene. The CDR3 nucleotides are TGTGCCAGCAGCTCGGGACAGCCGAACACTGAAGCTTTCTTT. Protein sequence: CASSSGQPNTEAFF.

CDR3 in amino acids: CASSLGAGGYEQYF. CDR3 in DNA: TGTGCCAGCAGCTTAGGGGCGGGCGGTTACGAGCAGTACTTC. The rearrangement uses TRBV11-2 and TRBJ2-7, with a possible D match to TRBD2 (5 bases). Germline V CDR1 and CDR2: SGHAT, FQNNGV. This CDR3 is 14 amino acids long. The V gene lost 1 base and the J gene lost 4 bases, with 11 bases spanning the gap.

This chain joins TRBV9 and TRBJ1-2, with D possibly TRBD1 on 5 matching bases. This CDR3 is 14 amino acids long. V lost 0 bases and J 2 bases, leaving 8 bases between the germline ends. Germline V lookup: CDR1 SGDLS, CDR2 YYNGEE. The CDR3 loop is CASSVDPGNYGYTF. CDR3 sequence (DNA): TGTGCCAGCAGCGTAGATCCAGGGAACTATGGCTACACCTTC. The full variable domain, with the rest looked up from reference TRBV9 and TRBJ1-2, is DSGVTQTPKHLITATGQRVTLRCSPRSGDLSVYWYQQSLDQGLQFLIQYYNGEERAKGNILERFSAQQFPDLHSELNLSSLELGDSALYFCASSVDPGNYGYTFGSGTRLTVV.

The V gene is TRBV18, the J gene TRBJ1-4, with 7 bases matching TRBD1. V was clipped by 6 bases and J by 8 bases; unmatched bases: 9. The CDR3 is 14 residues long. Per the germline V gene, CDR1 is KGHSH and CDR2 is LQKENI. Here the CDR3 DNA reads TGTGCCAGCTCGCCTCCAGGGGGTGGCGAAAAACTGTTTTTT. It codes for CASSPPGGGEKLFF.

The CDR3 DNA is TGTGCCATCAGTGGAACAGGGGGCAGTGAAAAACTGTTTTTT. Translating it yields CAISGTGGSEKLFF. V gene TRBV10-3 combines with J gene TRBJ1-4, with TRBD1 identical over 9 bases. V was pared by 4 bases and J by 7 bases, with 4 bases of the junction left unmatched. This CDR3 has 14 amino acids. Per germline, CDR1 ENHRY and CDR2 SYGVKD.

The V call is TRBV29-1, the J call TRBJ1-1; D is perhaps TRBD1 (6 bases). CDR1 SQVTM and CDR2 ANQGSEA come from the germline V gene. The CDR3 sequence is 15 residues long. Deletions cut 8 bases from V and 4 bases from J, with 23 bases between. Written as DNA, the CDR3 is TGCAGCACCGGATCAGGGGAAGCTTTCGGCACTGAAGCTTTCTTT. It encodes CSTGSGEAFGTEAFF.